This T cell receptor (beta chain) was observed in a study of T cells in Graves' hyperthyroidism and ophthalmopathy. Overall study context: Peripheral blood was acquired at first diagnosis, ahead of any therapy whatsoever. Study observations and caveats: Ophthalmopathy was identified by the model a median about 6 months ahead of onset.

The CDR3 has 16 residues. V trimming: 6 bases; J trimming: 1 base; junction bases outside the gene matches: 5. Germline CDR1 and CDR2: MGHRA and YSYEKL. Thyroid ultrasound and orbital computed tomography, with clinical symptoms and serum thyroxine and TRAb, informed diagnoses. Fresh 10 ml peripheral blood yielded PBMCs. The TCR beta CDR3 regions underwent amplification using RNA transcripts as the source. The study used the HTBI primer set for a first-round RT-PCR of the TCR CDR3. Each CDR3 protein gets one entry after TCRdb re-called the multiplex PCR reads with MiXCR. The repertoire holds about 590,000 distinct CDR3 sequences, approximately 15% seen once, with roughly 7% in the top ten. The sample holds a few counts of this clonotype. The target antigen is unknown.

V and J are TRBV4-1 and TRBJ2-5; 13 bases agree with TRBD2. The specimen sequenced was blood. The sequence was collected from a woman younger than 35 with Graves' ophthalmopathy. CDR3 region: CASRETSGRVQETQYF. The CDR3 coding sequence is TGCGCCAGCAGAGAAACTAGCGGGAGGGTCCAAGAGACCCAGTACTTC.